These 9 T cell receptor beta chains were all obtained from the same sample, sequenced in a study of T-cell reconstitution after alpha-beta-depleted transplantation in children. A library of TCRbeta sequences, prepared with unique molecular identifiers, was generated. TCRdb processed the PCR reads anew with MiXCR; each CDR3 protein has one entry. Counted here are 780,000 or so distinct CDR3 sequences, around 15% occurring once; the ten biggest clones make up about 5%. Sequenced material: PBMCs, mostly from graft donor cells, taken 360 days after TCRalphabeta/CD19-depleted stem cell transplant. Receptors originate from a male patient younger than 18 who had a stem cell transplant for acute lymphoblastic leukemia, so the T cells may come from the graft donor.

This clonotype was seen a handful of times. V is TRBV5-6 and J is TRBJ2-2; D remains ambiguous. V was trimmed by 2 bases and J by 6 bases, leaving 11 bases between them. This CDR3 has 14 residues. CDR1 and CDR2 from the germline V gene are SGHDT and YYEEEE. Here the CDR3 DNA reads TGTGCCAGCAGCTTTATATCAGGACCCGGGGAGCTGTTTTTT. This gives the protein CASSFISGPGELFF.

The V call is TRBV12-3 or TRBV12-4, the J call TRBJ2-1; 8 bases are shared with TRBD2. The trim removed 6 bases at V and 15 bases at J, leaving 13 bases unmatched. The CDR3 has 13 residues. For the CDR3, the DNA is TGTGCCAGCAGAACGGGGGGGGGCTTTCCCCCGTTCTTC. Its protein product is CASRTGGGFPPFF.

This clonotype was detected a few times. The gene calls are TRBV10-2 and TRBJ2-7; tentative D call: TRBD1 (6 bases). CDR3 length equals 17 residues. Germline CDR1 and CDR2: WSHSY and SAAADI. Deletions cut 0 bases from V and 2 bases from J, with 17 bases between. Here the CDR3 DNA reads TGCGCCAGCAGTGAGTCGCGGCCCTTATGGACAGCCTACGAGCAGTACTTC. This encodes CASSESRPLWTAYEQYF.

This clonotype was recorded a few times. The V gene is TRBV7-6, the J gene TRBJ2-7, with 7 positions matching TRBD2. The CDR3 is 16 residues long. The J segment lost 2 bases and the V segment lost 3 bases, leaving 10 bases of the junction unmatched. Germline V lookup: CDR1 SGHVS, CDR2 FNYEAQ. Written as DNA, the CDR3 is TGTGCCAGCAGCTTCGTCCTGGCGGGGACTACCTACGAGCAGTACTTC. This encodes CASSFVLAGTTYEQYF. Using reference TRBV7-6 and TRBJ2-7 for the parts outside the CDR3, the full variable domain is GAGVSQSPRYKVTKRGQDVALRCDPISGHVSLYWYRQALGQGPEFLTYFNYEAQQDKSGLPNDRFSAERPEGSISTLTIQRTEQRDSAMYRCASSFVLAGTTYEQYFGPGTRLTVT.

This clonotype was recorded many times. This chain connects TRBV12-3 or TRBV12-4 to TRBJ2-3; D is perhaps TRBD2 (7 bases). The V end lost 5 bases, the J end lost 7 bases, and 19 bases lay between the germline ends. This CDR3 is built from 15 residues. The CDR3 region is CASSAGPGGRYTQYF. The CDR3, as DNA: TGTGCCAGCAGTGCTGGACCCGGGGGGCGGTATACGCAGTATTTT.

This clonotype was found a few times. The V gene is TRBV9, the J gene TRBJ1-1; D is unclear. Germline CDR1 and CDR2: SGDLS and YYNGEE. Trimming pared 4 bases from V and 6 bases from J, leaving 19 bases between. The CDR3 sequence is 15 residues long. This CDR3 reads CASSSPGGNRAEAFF. The CDR3 nucleotides read TGTGCCAGCAGCTCCCCAGGAGGGAATCGGGCTGAAGCTTTCTTT.

This clonotype was counted at least ten times. The chain is built from TRBV5-6 and TRBJ2-1; tentative D call: TRBD1 (6 bases). Between the trimmed V and J ends, which lost 7 bases and 4 bases, there was a span of 18 bases. The CDR3 length is 15 residues. Germline V gives CDR1 SGHDT, CDR2 YYEEEE. This CDR3 reads CASRNLLTGYNEQFF. CDR3 coding DNA: TGTGCCAGCCGAAACCTTCTGACAGGTTACAATGAGCAGTTCTTC.

The sample holds many counts of this clonotype. The chain carries TRBV24-1 and TRBJ2-1; D remains ambiguous. The CDR3 loop spans 14 amino acids. CDR1 KGHDR and CDR2 SFDVKD come from the germline V gene. Trimming took 5 bases from V and 6 from J, leaving 13 bases between them. CDR3 loop: CATSAGATFNEQFF. The CDR3 DNA follows: TGTGCCACCAGTGCTGGAGCGACGTTCAATGAGCAGTTCTTC.

V and J are TRBV7-9 and TRBJ1-6; a weak D match, TRBD1 (6 bases). V dropped 5 bases and J dropped 7 bases, with 15 bases sitting between them. The CDR3 extends over 15 amino acids. Germline V gene sequence: CDR1 SEHNR, CDR2 FQNEAQ (reference sequence). CDR3 amino acids: CASSADGTPNSPLHF. The CDR3 DNA reads as TGTGCCAGCAGCGCCGACGGGACACCAAATTCACCCCTCCACTTT.